This T cell receptor (beta chain) was profiled in a study of identical twins (dated by TCRdb to between 2015 and 2016). Turning to the overall study: To test whether fetal clonotypes persist, this study deep-sequenced TCR alpha and beta repertoires from monozygotic twins, from unrelated adults of various ages, and from cord blood. To rule out contamination, the twin experiments were replicated at different times with different library preparation protocols. Overall results and qualifications from the work: Compared with coincidental sharing between unrelated individuals, out-of-frame TCR alpha sequences shared between twins had an excess of sequences with low generation probability. Invariant T cells such as MAIT and iNKT could partly confound zero-insertion analyses, though diverse VJ usage argued against this for most clonotypes. The excess sharing between twins in beta out-of-frame sequences was weaker because fewer shared sequences reduced the signal-to-noise ratio. Because the same donors could not be followed over many years, the conclusions depended on cross-sectional statistical analysis. Fewer insertions were carried by abundant cord blood beta clonotypes, a similar but weaker trend appeared in young adult naive repertoires, and no such trend appeared in memory repertoires. Out-of-frame TCR alpha sharing in monozygotic twins was systematically underestimated by recombination models, whereas sharing between unrelated individuals was in agreement with the recombination models.

From a lookup of the germline V gene (reference sequence), CDR1 and CDR2 are MNHEY and SMNVEV. From the cysteine up to the phenylalanine, the CDR3 has a length of 13 residues. This entry keeps only the CDR3 DNA: 39 bases, framed from base 1. The junction shows trimming of 6 bases on V and 0 bases on J, plus 7 bases between the germline ends. All donors were healthy Caucasians. The twin cohort consisted of three pairs of female monozygotic twins, all aged about 18 to 30 years. Positive isolation kits from Invitrogen were used to isolate the CD4+ and CD8+ T cell populations. Concerning this clonotype: Its antigen is unknown. No qualities accompany the bases; no much larger clone lies one base away.

The library was prepared using 5' RACE. Sequencing took place on an Illumina HiSeq 2000. Template switching added a universal primer binding site, and the final cDNA carried a unique molecular identifier that allowed TCR cDNA molecules to be counted accurately. Specific primers in the conserved constant-segment region were used to synthesize first-strand cDNA for TCR alpha and beta chains. Each cDNA library was double barcoded, with a SMART-Mk sample barcode plus Illumina barcodes, to control for contamination. TruSeq adapter sequences along with Illumina sample barcodes were introduced in two successive PCR steps. Sequencing of the TCR alpha and beta cDNA libraries was done on the Illumina HiSeq platform using custom primers. Turning to the authors' computational methods: MiGEC processed the raw reads to extract unique molecular identifiers, while MiXCR was used to determine the CDR3 positions. Recombination models were inferred per individual with the repgenHMM and IGoR tools using an EM algorithm. The analysis of shared clonotypes was done with the tcR package in R, with sharing normalized by the product of cloneset sizes. To study raw recombination without the effects of thymic and clonal selection, out-of-frame nonproductive sequences were analyzed. The raw public reads went through TCRdb reprocessing: fastp at Q25, MiXCR clone calling, in-frame beta chains kept. When rows share a CDR3 protein, they turn into one entry using the most common DNA and genes. It is TCRdb's table, rather than the study itself, that gives the V and J calls and clone size. The sample yields a few hundred thousand distinct CDR3 sequences; roughly 13% were counted once. Clones ranked in the top ten supply approximately 0.98% of the sample.

This same sample was also taken into another study, of yellow fever vaccine responses in identical twins. Taken from the second paper: The T cell response to vaccination in identical twins was reported by the authors to appear partly convergent and partly personalized. In the study, vaccine-responding T cell clones were precisely tracked in identical twins.

Material: CD4+ T cells sorted from blood. The V and J segments used are TRBV27 and TRBJ2-3, with the identity of the D gene unclear. The sequence was collected from a young woman in good health. The CDR3 loop reads CASSQSSTDTQYF. The sequenced DNA is TGTGCCAGCAGCCAAAGTAGCACAGATACGCAGTATTTT.